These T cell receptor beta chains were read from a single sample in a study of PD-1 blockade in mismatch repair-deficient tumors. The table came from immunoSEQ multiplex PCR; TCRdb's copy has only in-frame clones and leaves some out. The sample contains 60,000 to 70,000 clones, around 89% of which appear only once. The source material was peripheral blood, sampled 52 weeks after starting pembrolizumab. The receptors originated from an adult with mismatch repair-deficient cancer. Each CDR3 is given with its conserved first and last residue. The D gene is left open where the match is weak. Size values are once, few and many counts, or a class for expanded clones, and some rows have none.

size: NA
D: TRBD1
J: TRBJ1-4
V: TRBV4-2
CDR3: CASSQDRDRGEKLFF
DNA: TGTGCCAGCAGCCAAGACCGGGACAGGGGTGAAAAACTGTTTTTT

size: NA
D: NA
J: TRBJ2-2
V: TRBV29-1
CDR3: CSVFGNTGELFF
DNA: TGCAGCGTCTTCGGGAACACCGGGGAGCTGTTTTTT

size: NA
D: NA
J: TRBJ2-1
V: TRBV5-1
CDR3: CASSLATFLYNEQFF
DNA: TGCGCCAGCAGCTTGGCGACGTTTCTATACAATGAGCAGTTCTTC

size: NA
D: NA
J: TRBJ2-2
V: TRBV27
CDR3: CASSTFGGELFF
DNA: TGTGCCAGTTCTACTTTTGGCGGGGAGCTGTTTTTT

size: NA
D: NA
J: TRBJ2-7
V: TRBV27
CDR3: CASSLLGGEASYEQYF
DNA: TGTGCCAGCAGTTTACTGGGAGGAGAGGCCTCCTACGAGCAGTACTTC

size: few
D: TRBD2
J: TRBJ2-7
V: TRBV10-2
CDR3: CASSLAGGESYEQYF
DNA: TGCGCCAGCTCTCTAGCGGGAGGCGAATCCTACGAGCAGTACTTC

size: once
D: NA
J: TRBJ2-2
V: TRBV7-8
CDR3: CASSFWDFPGELFF
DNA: TGTGCCAGCAGCTTTTGGGACTTCCCCGGGGAGCTGTTTTTT

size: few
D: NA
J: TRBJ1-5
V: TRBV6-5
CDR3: CASSRVLGQPQHF
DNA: TGTGCCAGCAGTCGAGTACTGGGGCAGCCCCAGCATTTT

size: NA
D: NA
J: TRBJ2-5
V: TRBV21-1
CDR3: CASSKKRRLAGIQETQYF
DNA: TGTGCCAGCAGCAAGAAAAGGAGGCTAGCGGGGATTCAAGAGACCCAGTACTTC

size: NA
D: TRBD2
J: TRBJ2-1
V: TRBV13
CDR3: CASSPYPPRLAETYNEQFF
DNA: TGTGCCAGCAGCCCCTACCCCCCCCGGCTAGCGGAGACCTACAATGAGCAGTTCTTC

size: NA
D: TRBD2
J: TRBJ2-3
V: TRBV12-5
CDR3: CASGTGGKDTQYF
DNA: TGTGCTAGTGGTACGGGAGGGAAGGATACGCAGTATTTT

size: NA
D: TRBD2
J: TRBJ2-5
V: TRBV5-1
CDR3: CASSLGLAGGYQETQYF
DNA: TGCGCCAGCAGCTTAGGACTAGCGGGAGGGTACCAAGAGACCCAGTACTTC

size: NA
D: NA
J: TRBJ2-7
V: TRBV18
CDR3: CASSPPGKGWEQYF
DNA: TGTGCCAGCTCACCACCCGGCAAGGGTTGGGAGCAGTACTTC

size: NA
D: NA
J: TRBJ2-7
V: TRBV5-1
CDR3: CASSISPGSYEQYF
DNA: TGCGCCAGCAGCATATCGCCGGGCTCCTACGAGCAGTACTTC

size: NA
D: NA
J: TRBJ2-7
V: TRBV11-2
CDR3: CASSQWEYEQYF
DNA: TGTGCCAGCAGCCAATGGGAATACGAGCAGTACTTC

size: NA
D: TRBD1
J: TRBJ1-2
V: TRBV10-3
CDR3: CAITADRGYYGYTF
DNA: TGTGCCATCACCGCGGACAGGGGATACTATGGCTACACCTTC

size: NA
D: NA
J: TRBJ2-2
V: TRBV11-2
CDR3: CASSSRDHRSAGELFF
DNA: TGTGCCAGCAGCTCCAGGGACCATCGCTCTGCCGGGGAGCTGTTTTTT

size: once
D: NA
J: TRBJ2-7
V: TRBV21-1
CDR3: CASSPYPYMDPFGEQYF
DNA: TGTGCCAGCAGCCCCTACCCCTACATGGACCCGTTTGGGGAGCAGTACTTC

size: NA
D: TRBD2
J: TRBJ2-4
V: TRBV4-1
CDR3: CASSLGLAGGLAKNIQYF
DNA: TGCGCCAGCAGCCTGGGACTAGCGGGAGGTCTAGCCAAAAACATTCAGTACTTC

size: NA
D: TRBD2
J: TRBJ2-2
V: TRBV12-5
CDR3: CASGLREGDGELFF
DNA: TGTGCTAGTGGTTTGCGGGAGGGGGACGGGGAGCTGTTTTTT

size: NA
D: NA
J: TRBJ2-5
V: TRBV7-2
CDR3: CASSPGQGLETQYF
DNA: TGTGCCAGCAGCCCTGGGCAGGGTCTAGAGACCCAGTACTTC

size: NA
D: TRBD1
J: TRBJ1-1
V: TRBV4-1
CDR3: CASRGTGGAEAFF
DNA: TGCGCCAGCAGGGGGACAGGGGGGGCTGAAGCTTTCTTT